These T cell receptor beta chains were read from a single sample in a study of cytomegalovirus exposure and HLA in healthy donors. Profiled with immunoSEQ multiplex PCR; TCRdb holds only in-frame clones, not every one. Here the sample spans approximately 95,000 clones, more than 60% being singletons. The sequencing input was PBMCs. These receptors all stem from a man between 18 and 35 years old in good health and CMV-seropositive. Both conserved end residues are part of each CDR3. The order of the fields is clone size, J gene, V gene, D gene, CDR3 DNA, CDR3 protein. The D gene is left open where the match is weak. The size of a clone is reported for some rows only, either as once, few or many, or as a class for expanded clones.

>-|TRBJ1-2|TRBV30|-
TGTGCCTGGAGCCCCCAAGGGGGTGGCTACACCTTC
CAWSPQGGGYTF
>-|TRBJ2-2|TRBV4-1|TRBD2
TGCGCCAGCAGCCAAGGACTAGCGGGGTATAGCGGGGAGCTGTTTTTT
CASSQGLAGYSGELFF
>-|TRBJ2-1|TRBV5-4|-
TGTGCCAGCAGCTCAGCGGCCTACAATGAGCAGTTCTTC
CASSSAAYNEQFF
>-|TRBJ2-2|TRBV5-1|-
TGCGCCAGCAGCTTGAGCCTCGCGGTGGGTCCGAACACCGGGGAGCTGTTTTTT
CASSLSLAVGPNTGELFF
>few|TRBJ2-1|TRBV10-3|-
TGTGCCATCAAATCCGGGGGTAATGAGCAGTTCTTC
CAIKSGGNEQFF
>-|TRBJ2-7|TRBV28|-
TGTGCCAGCAGTTTCGTCCAGGGATCCTACGAGCAGTACTTC
CASSFVQGSYEQYF
>-|TRBJ2-1|TRBV15|TRBD1
TGTGCCACCAGCAGAGTATTAGGCGGGGACAGGGGTCCTGAGCAGTTCTTC
CATSRVLGGDRGPEQFF
>-|TRBJ1-1|TRBV6-1|-
TGTGCCAGCAGGGAACAGGGAGAAGCTTTCTTT
CASREQGEAFF
>-|TRBJ2-2|TRBV27|TRBD2
TGTGCCACCCGAGTCGGGGGGGCCCTCGGGGAGCTGTTTTTT
CATRVGGALGELFF
>once|TRBJ2-7|TRBV5-1|-
TGCGCCAGCAGCTTGGCGGGTAGTACAATATACCTCTCCTACGAGCAGTACTTC
CASSLAGSTIYLSYEQYF
>-|TRBJ1-1|TRBV27|-
TGTGCCAGCAGTCGGGAGGGGGGTAAGAGCGCGGACACTGAAGCTTTCTTT
CASSREGGKSADTEAFF
>-|TRBJ2-5|TRBV27|-
TGTGCCAGCAGTTTATGGAGGGGGGGGATACAAGAGACCCAGTACTTC
CASSLWRGGIQETQYF
>few|TRBJ1-2|TRBV19|-
TGTGCCAGTACCCGGGCGGGGGCTAACTATGGCTACACCTTC
CASTRAGANYGYTF
>-|TRBJ2-5|TRBV5-6|-
TGTGCCAGCAGCTGGGCCAGGGGAGAGACCCAGTACTTC
CASSWARGETQYF
>few|TRBJ1-1|TRBV18|-
TGTGCCAGCTCACCTTTTGAGGGATCTGAAGCTTTCTTT
CASSPFEGSEAFF
>-|TRBJ2-5|TRBV28|-
TGTGCCAGCAGTTTGGGGGCAGTCGGAGACTGGGAGACCCAGTACTTC
CASSLGAVGDWETQYF
>-|TRBJ1-2|TRBV5-1|-
TGCGCCAGCAGCTTGACACAGGGCTATGGCTACACCTTC
CASSLTQGYGYTF
>-|TRBJ1-5|TRBV5-4|-
TGTGCCAGCAGCTTGGATTTTGGGGAGGGTCAGCCCCAGCATTTT
CASSLDFGEGQPQHF
>-|TRBJ2-7|TRBV7-9|TRBD1
TGTGCCAGCAGGCGACAGGGGGTCTACGAGCAGTACTTC
CASRRQGVYEQYF
>few|TRBJ1-2|TRBV5-1|-
TGCGCCAGCAGCTTGGAGGGGGGGGCGCAGGGTGGCTACACCTTC
CASSLEGGAQGGYTF
>-|TRBJ1-6|TRBV30|-
TGTGCCTGGGCAAATACAGGATCACCCCTCCACTTT
CAWANTGSPLHF
>-|TRBJ2-1|TRBV7-2|-
TGTGCCAGCAGCTTAGGCAGGAGGAGGCAGTTCTTC
CASSLGRRRQFF
>-|TRBJ2-5|TRBV10-3|-
TGTGCCGTGAGCGGGACAAAAGAGACCCAGTACTTC
CAVSGTKETQYF
>few|TRBJ1-1|TRBV2|TRBD1
TGTGCCAGCAGTGTCGGAGGGGGCTACACTGAAGCTTTCTTT
CASSVGGGYTEAFF
>-|TRBJ1-4|TRBV28|-
TGTGCCAGCAGTATCCCAGGCGGGATAAAACTGTTTTTT
CASSIPGGIKLFF
>-|TRBJ2-7|TRBV11-2|-
TGTGCCAGCAGCTTACAGTCCTACGAGCAGTACTTC
CASSLQSYEQYF
>-|TRBJ2-7|TRBV27|TRBD2
TGTGCCAGCAGTTTTGTAGCGGGGGGTTCCTACGAGCAGTACTTC
CASSFVAGGSYEQYF
>few|TRBJ1-4|TRBV14|-
TGTGCCAGCAGCCAAGAACCCAGCAGCGGTGAAAAACTGTTTTTT
CASSQEPSSGEKLFF
>-|TRBJ1-4|TRBV7-9|-
TGTGCCAGCAGCTGGACAAGCTCAACTAATGAAAAACTGTTTTTT
CASSWTSSTNEKLFF
>-|TRBJ1-2|TRBV5-1|-
TGCGCCAGCAGCTTACAAGCTAACTATGGCTACACCTTC
CASSLQANYGYTF
>-|TRBJ1-2|TRBV6-6|TRBD1
TGTGCCAGCAGTCCCCGACAGGGCGATACTAACTATGGCTACACCTTC
CASSPRQGDTNYGYTF
>-|TRBJ1-2|TRBV9|-
TGTGCCAGCAGCGACTATCATGGCTACACCTTC
CASSDYHGYTF
>-|TRBJ1-5|TRBV6-4|TRBD1
TGTGCCAGCAGTGGCCAGGGGGTAAGCAATCAGCCCCAGCATTTT
CASSGQGVSNQPQHF
>-|TRBJ2-2|TRBV10-3|-
TGTGCCATCAGTGTCGGAGGCAGCTATCACGGGGAGCTGTTTTTT
CAISVGGSYHGELFF
>-|TRBJ1-1|TRBV21-1|-
TGTGCCAGCAGCAAAGCCGGGGATTGGAACACTGAAGCTTTCTTT
CASSKAGDWNTEAFF
>-|TRBJ2-1|TRBV12-5|TRBD2
TGTGCTAGTGGCCCTGCGGGGGGCTCTGTGAGCAATGAGCAGTTCTTC
CASGPAGGSVSNEQFF
>-|TRBJ2-7|TRBV18|TRBD1
TGTGCCAGCTCAATCGGACAGGGCTACGAGCAGTACTTC
CASSIGQGYEQYF
>-|TRBJ2-3|TRBV5-4|TRBD2
TGTGCCAGCAGCCCCCGAGGAAGCGGGGGGTCATACACAGATACGCAGTATTTT
CASSPRGSGGSYTDTQYF
>-|TRBJ1-1|TRBV18|TRBD1
TGTGCCAGCTCACGACAGGGAGGCACTGAAGCTTTCTTT
CASSRQGGTEAFF
>-|TRBJ2-2|TRBV5-6|-
TGTGCCAGCAAGCTTTGGGGGGGCGGTCTCACCGGGGAGCTGTTTTTT
CASKLWGGGLTGELFF
>-|TRBJ2-7|TRBV28|-
TGTGCCAGCGGTGGCCCCTACGAGCAGTACTTC
CASGGPYEQYF
>-|TRBJ2-1|TRBV5-1|TRBD1
TGCGCCAGCAGCACCCGACAGGGGGCTCCGGGCAATGAGCAGTTCTTC
CASSTRQGAPGNEQFF
>-|TRBJ1-1|TRBV4-2|-
TGTGCCAGCACCCTTGGGCGGAACACTGAAGCTTTCTTT
CASTLGRNTEAFF
>once|TRBJ1-5|TRBV7-2|TRBD1
TGTGCCAGCAGCCAGAGGACAGGGAGAAGCAATCAGCCCCAGCATTTT
CASSQRTGRSNQPQHF
>-|TRBJ1-2|TRBV28|-
TGTGCCAGCGGGGCCAGGGTCTATGGCTACACCTTC
CASGARVYGYTF
>-|TRBJ1-6|TRBV6-1|TRBD1
TGTGCCAGCAGTGAAGTGGACAGGGGGCGTTCACCCCTCCACTTT
CASSEVDRGRSPLHF
>-|TRBJ2-6|TRBV6-1|-
TGTGCCAGCAGGGGCAGCAGCTCTGGGGCCAACGTCCTGACTTTC
CASRGSSSGANVLTF
>-|TRBJ2-3|TRBV7-9|-
TGTGCCAGCAGCCCCACGTCGGGTGCTAGCACAGATACGCAGTATTTT
CASSPTSGASTDTQYF
>-|TRBJ2-2|TRBV5-6|TRBD1
TGTGCCAGCAGCGCCCCGGTAGGGACAGCAAGCACCGGGGAGCTGTTTTTT
CASSAPVGTASTGELFF
>-|TRBJ2-3|TRBV27|-
TGTGCCAGCAGTTTATTAAGACACACAGATACGCAGTATTTT
CASSLLRHTDTQYF
>few|TRBJ2-1|TRBV7-2|TRBD2
TGTGCCAGCAGCTCACCTAGCGGGGGGGCGAGGGGCTCCTACAATGAGCAGTTCTTC
CASSSPSGGARGSYNEQFF